The rows below give T cell receptor beta chains drawn from one sample of a study of blood T cell repertoires in COVID-19. Libraries were prepared by immunoSEQ multiplex PCR; TCRdb keeps only in-frame clonotypes and omits some of them. The table has about 120,000 clones, roughly 70% seen once. Input material: peripheral blood. The receptors were gathered from a human donor with acute or convalescent COVID-19. The donor label of this sample is uncertain. CDR3s include the opening cysteine and the closing phenylalanine or tryptophan. The size of a clone is reported for some rows only, either as once, few or many, or as a class for expanded clones.

NA,TRBV5-1,CASSLARTGHTDTQYF
NA,TRBV12-5,CASGSGDRFYEQYF
NA,TRBV5-1,CASSLDGLGATEAFF
NA,TRBV24-1,CATSDGGSNQPQHF
NA,TRBV12-3/TRBV12-4,CASRGLVNIQYF
NA,TRBV7-2,CASSRGAGETQYF
many,TRBV7-9,CASSRIGGRDYGYTF
NA,TRBV24-1,CATSDQDRGLGDEQFF
NA,TRBV5-1,CASTPEGGQNQNIQYF
NA,TRBV5-1,CASSLEAGPYNEQFF
NA,TRBV28,CASSSTGNRGTGELFF
NA,TRBV28,CASSLSGQGVDEAFF
few,TRBV7-2,CASSSPTGPAPLHF
NA,TRBV28,CASSSLGGRNQPQHF
NA,TRBV30,CAWSVQSGPTYEKLFF
NA,TRBV2,CASSEQGQGYEQYF